The entry that follows covers one TCR beta chain sequence. What it recognizes is unknown. The sorted-subset replicate PCRs were given around 200 ng DNA, which is 27,000 or so T cell genomes. Repertoires were generated with immunoSEQ multiplex PCR, while TCRdb's copy carries only in-frame clones and drops some. This sample has 750,000 to 1,000,000 clones, with over 90% found just once. The sample originates from a study of shared clonotypes between healthy human individuals. Study in general: Three CD4 naive, three CD4 memory, two CD8 naive and one CD8 memory plate were used per donor. Whole-study results and caveats: Estimated richness values were generally larger in naive subsets than in memory subsets. Clonotypes which were not shared had lower generation probabilities than clonotypes that all four donors shared.

This CDR3 comprises 16 residues. V was pared by 8 bases and J by 5 bases, with 22 bases between. Per germline, CDR1 MGHRA and CDR2 YSYEKL. Cells designated naive CD8 were CD45RO-negative and were positively selected for CCR7, with terminally differentiated effector memory CD45RA+ cells excluded. This sequence joins TRBV4-1 and TRBJ2-1; D is uncertain. This clonotype was obtained from a man aged 25 to 45 in good health. Input material: naive CD8+ T cells sorted from blood. The CDR3 loop reads CASGRLIASADNEQFF. CDR3 bases: TGCGCCAGCGGCCGCTTAATAGCAAGCGCCGACAATGAGCAGTTCTTC.